The entry that follows covers one T cell receptor beta chain sequence. The antigen is undetermined. TCRdb keeps only in-frame clones here, not all; method: immunoSEQ multiplex PCR. The sample comprises fewer than 150,000 clones, roughly 90% of which are singletons, and about 7.1% rests with the top ten. The record originates from a study of T cell responses to AZD1222 COVID-19 vaccine. The CDR3 sequence is 18 residues long. The V segment lost 6 bases and the J segment 1 base; nucleotides outside the gene matches: 9. From germline, CDR1 is MNHEY and CDR2 SMNVEV (reference sequence). Whole-study results and caveats: Spike-specific TCRs gained breadth and depth after people received two AZD1222 doses.

This chain links TRBV27 with TRBJ2-6; 10 bases fit TRBD1. This material consisted of peripheral blood, taken 28 days after the second AZD1222 dose. The TCR comes from an adult who received the AZD1222 COVID-19 vaccine. The CDR3 DNA is TGTGCCAGCAGCCTCTGGGACAGGGGAGTTTCTGGGGCCAACGTCCTGACTTTC. Protein sequence: CASSLWDRGVSGANVLTF.